A selection of T cell receptor beta chains follows, all from one sample in a study of T cell clusters in autoimmune cytopenias. TCRdb reprocessed the multiplex PCR reads, keeping one entry per CDR3 protein, no DNA. The sample data list approximately 11,000 distinct CDR3 sequences. The same sample was also used in a study of T cell repertoires in aging, cancer and after chemotherapy.

The sequenced sample consisted of peripheral blood. These receptors were taken from a human donor in good health. The CDR3 runs from the conserved cysteine through the conserved F or W. Fields, in order: clone size, J gene, V gene, CDR3 protein. Rows give clone size only sometimes, using once, few, many, or a class for an expanded clone.

size: NA
J: TRBJ1-1
V: TRBV6-5
CDR3: CASSLRGQGGTEAFF

size: NA
J: TRBJ2-1
V: TRBV6-1
CDR3: CASSDTGTSGRGNEQFF

size: NA
J: TRBJ1-2
V: TRBV12-3/TRBV12-4
CDR3: CASSLGVGLYGYTF

size: medium-sized
J: TRBJ2-1
V: TRBV5-7
CDR3: CASSPARVEIDEQFF

size: NA
J: TRBJ1-1
V: TRBV11-1
CDR3: CASSFRGGTEAFF

size: medium-sized
J: TRBJ1-4
V: TRBV29-1
CDR3: CSVEMPGNEKLFF

size: NA
J: TRBJ2-2
V: TRBV6-6
CDR3: CASSYSLQQAGELFF

size: NA
J: TRBJ1-3
V: TRBV7-2
CDR3: CASSSQSAAFGNTIYF

size: NA
J: TRBJ1-1
V: TRBV30
CDR3: CAWSSSYRVENTEAFF

size: NA
J: TRBJ2-2
V: TRBV7-9
CDR3: CASSLGTSANTGELFF

size: medium-sized
J: TRBJ2-1
V: TRBV6-2/TRBV6-3
CDR3: CASSWGMNEQFF

size: NA
J: TRBJ1-5
V: TRBV12-3/TRBV12-4
CDR3: CASSWGDLNQPQHF

size: NA
J: TRBJ2-5
V: TRBV12-3/TRBV12-4
CDR3: CASSLAPETQYF

size: medium-sized
J: TRBJ2-3
V: TRBV29-1
CDR3: CSVGQNTDTQYF

size: medium-sized
J: TRBJ2-5
V: TRBV11-1
CDR3: CASSPLGGTQGTETQYF

size: NA
J: TRBJ1-4
V: TRBV2
CDR3: CASSADRNGVKLFF

size: medium-sized
J: TRBJ1-6
V: TRBV6-5
CDR3: CASSKGPISSPLHF

size: NA
J: TRBJ2-1
V: TRBV6-6
CDR3: CASTPEAGAYNEQFF

size: medium-sized
J: TRBJ2-1
V: TRBV29-1
CDR3: CSAGGRGFYNEQFF

size: NA
J: TRBJ1-2
V: TRBV6-5
CDR3: CAAGRAAGYTF

size: NA
J: TRBJ1-5
V: TRBV19
CDR3: CASSLLPGGNQPQHF

size: NA
J: TRBJ2-1
V: TRBV4-3
CDR3: CASSPGEGNEQYF

size: NA
J: TRBJ1-1
V: TRBV27
CDR3: CASSLSRPGTANTEAFF

size: medium-sized
J: TRBJ1-1
V: TRBV19
CDR3: CASTKQGLNTEAFF

size: NA
J: TRBJ1-2
V: TRBV18
CDR3: CASSPGSVGGNGYTF

size: NA
J: TRBJ1-5
V: TRBV6-1
CDR3: CASSGSGMVSNQPQHF

size: NA
J: TRBJ1-5
V: TRBV30
CDR3: CALQGQGNQPQHF

size: NA
J: TRBJ2-5
V: TRBV14
CDR3: CASSLIRQVETQYF

size: medium-sized
J: TRBJ2-7
V: TRBV6-2/TRBV6-3
CDR3: CASSFRQGYYEQYF

size: NA
J: TRBJ2-1
V: TRBV20-1
CDR3: CSASNPTGAYNEQFF